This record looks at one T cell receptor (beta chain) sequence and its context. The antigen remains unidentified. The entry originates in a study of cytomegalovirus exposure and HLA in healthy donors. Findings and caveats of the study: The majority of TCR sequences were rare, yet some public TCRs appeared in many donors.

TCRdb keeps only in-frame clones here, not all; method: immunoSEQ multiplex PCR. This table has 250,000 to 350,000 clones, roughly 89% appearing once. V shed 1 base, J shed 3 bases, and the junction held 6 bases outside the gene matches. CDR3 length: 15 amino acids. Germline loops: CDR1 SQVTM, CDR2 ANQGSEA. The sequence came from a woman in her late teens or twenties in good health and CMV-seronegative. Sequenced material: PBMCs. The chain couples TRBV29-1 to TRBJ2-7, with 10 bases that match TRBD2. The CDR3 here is CSVEVEREGHYEQYF. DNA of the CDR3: TGCAGCGTTGAAGTAGAGCGGGAGGGCCACTACGAGCAGTACTTC.